This T cell receptor (beta chain) was sequenced for a study of blood T cell repertoires in COVID-19. The overall study: Samples taken during acute and convalescent COVID-19 were collected in the United States, Italy and Spain. The analysed material was cDNA or gDNA that came from T cells, B-cell-depleted T cells, or PBMCs.

The assay was immunoSEQ multiplex PCR, and TCRdb's table has in-frame clones only and misses some. Among roughly 290,000 clones listed, 70% to 90% were seen once. Everyone who took part was about 18 to 90 years old, and they came from about two dozen US areas. The germline V gene has CDR1 SGHRS and CDR2 YFSETQ. The CDR3 is made up of 18 amino acids. The ends were cut back, 4 bases at V and 0 bases at J, with 20 bases in the middle. This clone was seen only a few times. The rearrangement joins TRBV5-1 to TRBJ1-3, with D perhaps matching TRBD1 (6 bases). The receptor's source is a woman aged 25 to 39 who had recovered from COVID-19. The sequenced sample consisted of PBMCs or T cells enriched from blood (not recorded which). The CDR3 region is CASSPGASLLTSGNTIYF. In nucleotides, the CDR3 is TGCGCCAGCAGCCCAGGGGCCAGCCTGTTAACCTCTGGAAACACCATATATTTT.